This T cell receptor (beta chain) comes out of a study of regulatory T cells in long-lasting Graves disease. Trimming stripped 5 bases from V and 3 bases from J, with 20 bases between. From germline, CDR1 is MNHNS and CDR2 SASEGT. This CDR3 contains 16 residues. Findings of the study overall: Persistent disease was characterized by preferential usage of TRBV28, TRBJ1-2 and TRBJ2-5. The analysis examined peripheral blood only and excluded thyroid tissue.

The time point: persistent/refractory GD, antithyroid drugs over 5 years with positive TRAb. The authors made the TCR library using RNA they extracted from PBMCs. The patients were drawn from one endocrinology department in Xi'an, China. This clonotype was counted a few times. Its antigen is still unknown. Arm-PCR with iRepertoire HTBI primers amplified the CDR3 regions for these TCR beta libraries. Each CDR3 protein gets one entry after TCRdb re-called the multiplex PCR reads with MiXCR. Altogether 300,000 to 350,000 distinct CDR3 sequences are present, around a fifth being singletons, with the ten largest covering around 30%.

The receptor was isolated from a female donor with Graves disease. The chain uses TRBV6-1 and TRBJ2-7, with D possibly matching TRBD2 (5 bases). The sample in question was peripheral blood mononuclear cells (PBMCs), obtained when the disease was refractory, from a patient treated with antithyroid drugs. CDR3 loop: CASSTTGMVTNYEQYF. The CDR3 DNA follows: TGTGCCAGCAGTACCACGGGGATGGTGACTAACTACGAGCAGTACTTC.